The rows below give T cell receptor beta chains drawn from one sample of a study of blood T cell repertoires in COVID-19. Only in-frame clones appear in the TCRdb table, and some are missing; sequencing was by immunoSEQ multiplex PCR. The sample holds some 100,000 clones; about 86% are singletons and the top ten take 7.5% to 10%. Sequencing was done on a sample of peripheral blood. These receptor sequences come from a woman in her 70s with acute or convalescent COVID-19. Each CDR3 is given with its conserved first and last residue. A D gene is named only where the DNA matches it firmly. A row's size may be missing; if present it is once, few, many or a size class.

.	.	TRBV6-5	TRBJ1-2	TGTGCCAGCCAATTGAGTGGCGGCCCTAACTATGGCTACACCTTC	CASQLSGGPNYGYTF
.	.	TRBV28	TRBJ1-1	TGTGCCAGCAGTTCCCCCCCCGGAACAGGGTCCGCTGAAGCTTTCTTT	CASSSPPGTGSAEAFF
.	.	TRBV7-3	TRBJ2-2	TGTGCCAGCAGCTTGACGGGGTCGGGATTTGTGACCGGGGAGCTGTTTTTT	CASSLTGSGFVTGELFF
.	.	TRBV4-2	TRBJ2-2	TGTGCCAGCAGCCAAGAAGAAAGGCTAGCACTCCCCGGGGAGCTGTTTTTT	CASSQEERLALPGELFF
.	.	TRBV6-5	TRBJ1-1	TGTGCCAGCAGTTACTCGAGGGCCGGAACTGAAGCTTTCTTT	CASSYSRAGTEAFF
few	.	TRBV10-1	TRBJ1-6	TGCGCCAGCAGTGGGCCGAAGCAGGATTCACCCCTCCACTTT	CASSGPKQDSPLHF
once	.	TRBV29-1	TRBJ1-2	TGCAGCGTTGGATCCGGCTATGGCTACACCTTC	CSVGSGYGYTF
.	TRBD2	TRBV28	TRBJ2-5	TGTGCCAGCAGAACCGGGACTACCAAAGAGACCCAGTACTTC	CASRTGTTKETQYF
.	.	TRBV7-2	TRBJ2-7	TGTGCCAGCAGCCAACCCGCGCTAGCTCCAGCGTACTACTTC	CASSQPALAPAYYF
.	TRBD1	TRBV30	TRBJ1-5	TGTGCCTGGAGTGTACTGGGACAGGGTGCCAATCAGCCCCAGCATTTT	CAWSVLGQGANQPQHF
.	.	TRBV10-2	TRBJ2-7	TGCGCCAGCAGTGTTGGAGGGTCAACCTACGACGTGCAGTACTTC	CASSVGGSTYDVQYF
.	.	TRBV28	TRBJ1-2	TGTGCCAGCAGTTTAGGAGGCCTTACTAACTATGGCTACACCTTC	CASSLGGLTNYGYTF
few	TRBD1	TRBV19	TRBJ1-5	TGTGCCAGTAACCGGGACAGGGGCTGGAATCGAGCCCAGCATTTT	CASNRDRGWNRAQHF
few	.	TRBV3-1/TRBV3-2	TRBJ1-3	TGTGCCAGCAGCCAGGGGCGACAGCCAGGAAACACCATATATTTT	CASSQGRQPGNTIYF
.	.	TRBV20-1	TRBJ1-2	TGCAGTGCTAGTAATCCCGGGGTTCTCTATGGCTACACCTTC	CSASNPGVLYGYTF
.	.	TRBV18	TRBJ2-6	TGTGCCAGCTCACCAGCCCCTGAGGGGGCTGGGGCCAACGTCCTGACTTTC	CASSPAPEGAGANVLTF